These T cell receptor beta chains were read from a single sample in a study of T cells expressing NK-cell markers. TCRdb reprocessed the 5' RACE reads; each CDR3 protein has one entry and no DNA is given. The sample features about 260,000 distinct CDR3 sequences, with around 4.2% in its top ten. The sequencing input was blood T cells: a sorted CD56 or NKG2C T cell subset, CD4+ or CD8+ T cells, or bulk PBMC T cells (not recorded which). The receptors were sampled from a woman aged 18 to 69 in good health. CDR3s include the opening cysteine and the closing phenylalanine or tryptophan. Fields, in order: V gene, J gene, CDR3 length, CDR3 protein.

v_gene: TRBV27
j_gene: TRBJ1-1
len: 12
CDR3aa: CASRTGQGRAFF

v_gene: TRBV20-1
j_gene: TRBJ2-6
len: 13
CDR3aa: CSASGTGPNVLTF

v_gene: TRBV2
j_gene: TRBJ2-1
len: 14
CDR3aa: CASKNGTYYNEQFF

v_gene: TRBV20-1
j_gene: TRBJ2-1
len: 15
CDR3aa: CSASPGGPAYNEQFF

v_gene: TRBV19
j_gene: TRBJ2-1
len: 14
CDR3aa: CASSKLAGRNEQFF

v_gene: TRBV6-2/TRBV6-3
j_gene: TRBJ2-1
len: 20
CDR3aa: CASSSYPFTGTSGSYNEQFF

v_gene: TRBV29-1
j_gene: TRBJ2-3
len: 13
CDR3aa: CSVDRGGPDTQYF

v_gene: TRBV5-1
j_gene: TRBJ1-1
len: 16
CDR3aa: CASSLDAGIPTTEAFF

v_gene: TRBV20-1
j_gene: TRBJ2-5
len: 14
CDR3aa: CSASGGALGETQYF

v_gene: TRBV20-1
j_gene: TRBJ1-2
len: 14
CDR3aa: CSLTQQGLGYGYTF

v_gene: TRBV5-1
j_gene: TRBJ1-4
len: 15
CDR3aa: CASSSADSRNEKLFF

v_gene: TRBV29-1
j_gene: TRBJ2-2
len: 14
CDR3aa: CSGGQGVPTGELFF

v_gene: TRBV12-3/TRBV12-4
j_gene: TRBJ2-2
len: 15
CDR3aa: CASNLRGAPTGELFF

v_gene: TRBV19
j_gene: TRBJ2-4
len: 11
CDR3aa: CASTNGDIQYF

v_gene: TRBV19
j_gene: TRBJ2-1
len: 11
CDR3aa: CASSRADEQFF

v_gene: TRBV5-4
j_gene: TRBJ2-3
len: 13
CDR3aa: CASGTGGRGTQYF

v_gene: TRBV28
j_gene: TRBJ2-3
len: 19
CDR3aa: CASSLIPGLAGGPRDTQYF

v_gene: TRBV11-2
j_gene: TRBJ2-7
len: 16
CDR3aa: CASSPSLARGSYEQYF

v_gene: TRBV4-3
j_gene: TRBJ1-3
len: 16
CDR3aa: CASSQDIRAAGNTIYF

v_gene: TRBV7-2
j_gene: TRBJ2-4
len: 17
CDR3aa: CASSLAGTGMAKNIQYF

v_gene: TRBV20-1
j_gene: TRBJ2-1
len: 11
CDR3aa: CSARSDFEQFF

v_gene: TRBV12-3/TRBV12-4
j_gene: TRBJ1-5
len: 16
CDR3aa: CASSLTGGSGNQPQHF

v_gene: TRBV18
j_gene: TRBJ2-3
len: 16
CDR3aa: CASSPPDRYSTDTQYF

v_gene: TRBV15
j_gene: TRBJ2-3
len: 17
CDR3aa: CATSRDRALWGTDTQYF

v_gene: TRBV7-9
j_gene: TRBJ2-1
len: 14
CDR3aa: CASSSIGGNNEQFF

v_gene: TRBV10-3
j_gene: TRBJ2-3
len: 16
CDR3aa: CAISDRGGAGTDTQYF

v_gene: TRBV20-1
j_gene: TRBJ2-3
len: 14
CDR3aa: CSARRGGLTDTQYF

v_gene: TRBV20-1
j_gene: TRBJ2-3
len: 12
CDR3aa: CSAPSRADTQYF

v_gene: TRBV12-3/TRBV12-4
j_gene: TRBJ2-1
len: 15
CDR3aa: CASSFLAGGYNEQFF

v_gene: TRBV5-5
j_gene: TRBJ2-1
len: 13
CDR3aa: CASMRLSYNEQFF

v_gene: TRBV28
j_gene: TRBJ2-7
len: 14
CDR3aa: CASSFPTYSYEQYF

v_gene: TRBV11-2
j_gene: TRBJ1-5
len: 14
CDR3aa: CASSPSGPQAPQHF

v_gene: TRBV5-4
j_gene: TRBJ2-3
len: 19
CDR3aa: CASSLASGGSDGGTDTQYF